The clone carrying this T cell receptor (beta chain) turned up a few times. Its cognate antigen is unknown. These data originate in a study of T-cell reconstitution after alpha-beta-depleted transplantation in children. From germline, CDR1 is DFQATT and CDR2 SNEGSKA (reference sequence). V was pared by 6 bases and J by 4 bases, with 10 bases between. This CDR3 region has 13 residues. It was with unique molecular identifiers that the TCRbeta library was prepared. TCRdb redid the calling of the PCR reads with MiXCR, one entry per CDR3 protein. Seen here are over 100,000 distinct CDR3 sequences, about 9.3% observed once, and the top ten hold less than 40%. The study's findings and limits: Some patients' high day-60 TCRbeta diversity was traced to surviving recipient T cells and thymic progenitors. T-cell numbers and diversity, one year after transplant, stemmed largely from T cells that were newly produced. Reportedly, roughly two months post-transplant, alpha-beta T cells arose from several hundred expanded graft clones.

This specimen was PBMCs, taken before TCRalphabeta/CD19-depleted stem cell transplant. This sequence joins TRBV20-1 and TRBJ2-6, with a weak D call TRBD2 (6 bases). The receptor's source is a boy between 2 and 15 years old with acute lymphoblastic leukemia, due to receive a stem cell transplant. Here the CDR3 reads CSARGTGANVLTF. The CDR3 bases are TGCAGTGCGCGGGGTACCGGGGCCAACGTCCTGACTTTC.